Here is one TCR beta chain with its context. The entry originates in a study of blood T cell repertoires in COVID-19. Looking at the study overall: Researchers got acute and convalescent COVID-19 samples from the United States, Italy and Spain. PBMCs, B-cell-depleted T cells, or T cells provided the cDNA or gDNA that made up the material.

The germline gives CDR1 MNHEY, CDR2 SMNVEV (reference sequence). V was cut by 5 bases and J by 5 bases, with 13 bases left in between. The CDR3 contains 14 residues. Original data processing: How many nucleated cells were present was estimated from reference gene primer amplification. Sequenced by immunoSEQ multiplex PCR; TCRdb stores in-frame clones only, minus some. The D gene and trimming were derived from the DNA, and the V and J assignments and clone size from that table. The sample has under 250,000 clones; approximately 83% are singletons. The sequenced sample consisted of peripheral blood. This sequence was found in a man between 35 and 55 years old with acute or convalescent COVID-19. V is TRBV27 and J is TRBJ2-1; TRBD2 is a possible D gene (6 bases). In DNA, the CDR3 is TGTGCCAGCAGTAGACTAGGGTCCCACAATGAGCAGTTCTTC. Amino acid sequence: CASSRLGSHNEQFF.